This TCR beta chain was sequenced in a study of cytomegalovirus exposure and HLA in healthy donors. Whole-study context: Of the donors genotyped, several hundred in all, less than 90% fell in the Caucasian-associated ancestry cluster. Study-level results: In a later analysis, TCR beta V- and J-gene trimming showed a link to a missense DCLRE1C variant.

The primer mix had 60 Vbeta and 13 Jbeta primers. Using immunoSEQ multiplex PCR, the repertoire was profiled, and TCRdb retains in-frame clones only, with some absent. The sample has 100,000 or so clones, 12% seen once; the top ten hold 15% to 20%. Germline V lookup: CDR1 SGHRS, CDR2 YFSETQ. The CDR3 has 15 residues. V lost 5 bases and J lost 2, with 16 bases in between. This clone was detected a few times. Antigen specificity is unknown. The chain joins TRBV5-1 to TRBJ1-1; a possible D gene is TRBD1 (6 bases). Source material: PBMCs. The sequence came from a middle-aged man in good health and CMV-seropositive. Here the CDR3 reads CASRSTPGTNTEAFF. The CDR3 bases are TGCGCCAGCAGATCGACGCCCGGGACAAACACTGAAGCTTTCTTT.